What follows are 19 T cell receptor beta chains derived from one specimen sequenced in a study of OX40 agonist ivuxolimab in advanced cancers. Profiled with immunoSEQ multiplex PCR; TCRdb holds only in-frame clones, not every one. The sample records 20,000 to 25,000 clones, about 85% being singletons. This material consisted of CD4+ or CD8+ T cells sorted from blood, taken in a trial of the OX40 agonist ivuxolimab. These receptors were collected from an adult with an advanced solid tumor such as melanoma, head and neck, liver or kidney cancer.

The V and J genes are TRBV9 and TRBJ2-7; D possibly corresponds to TRBD1 (6 bases). CDR3 length equals 14 residues. CDR1 and CDR2 (germline): SGDLS, YYNGEE. Trimming took 2 bases from V and 2 from J, leaving 11 bases between them. As DNA, the CDR3 is TGTGCCAGCAGCGTTGTGGCAGGGGCCTACGAGCAGTACTTC. It is translated as CASSVVAGAYEQYF.

The J gene is TRBJ1-1, the V gene TRBV4-2; D remains unclear. CDR3 size: 12 residues. Looked up from germline, CDR1 is LGHNA and CDR2 is YNFKEQ. Trimming cost V 7 bases and J 4 bases, with 10 bases left between them. CDR3 nucleotides: TGTGCCAGCACCGGCCCCGGCACTGAAGCTTTCTTT. Its translation: CASTGPGTEAFF.

The table lists this clone with a few counts. This chain links TRBV9 with TRBJ1-5; 7 bases agree with TRBD1. V shed 3 bases and J 4 bases; nucleotides not matched to a gene: 7. This CDR3 region has 15 residues. Per the germline V gene, CDR1 is SGDLS and CDR2 is YYNGEE. The CDR3 DNA reads as TGTGCCAGCAGCGCCTCGACAGGGTCAAATCAGCCCCAGCATTTT. This sequence encodes CASSASTGSNQPQHF.

The rearrangement joins TRBV29-1 to TRBJ1-1; no firm D call. The V end was cut by 5 bases, the J end by 1 base, with 2 bases between. Looked up from germline, CDR1 is SQVTM and CDR2 is ANQGSEA. The CDR3 is made up of 10 amino acids. The CDR3 bases are TGCAGCGTTTGGAACACTGAAGCTTTCTTT. It yields the protein CSVWNTEAFF.

This chain's CDR3 is CASAGHNYGYTF. The CDR3 DNA is TGTGCCAGCGCGGGCCATAACTATGGCTACACCTTC. This chain uses TRBV27 with TRBJ1-2, with D unclear. The CDR3 sequence is 12 residues long. V was clipped by 8 bases and J by 1 base, with 8 bases between them. Germline loops: CDR1 MNHEY, CDR2 SMNVEV (reference sequence).

The chain has TRBV4-1 and TRBJ2-7; D is uncertain. There are 13 residues in the CDR3. From germline, CDR1 is MGHRA and CDR2 YSYEKL. V was clipped by 0 bases and J by 3 bases, with 6 bases between them. The DNA for the CDR3 is TGCGCCAGCAGCCAAGATTATGGCTACGAGCAGTACTTC. Its translation: CASSQDYGYEQYF.

V is TRBV7-2 and J is TRBJ2-1; 7 bases agree with TRBD2. From germline, CDR1 is SGHTA and CDR2 FQGNSA. The CDR3 consists of 18 residues. Trimming took 1 base from V and 6 from J; bases not matched to a gene: 15. CDR3 loop: CASSLGRSTSNLLNEQFF. CDR3 DNA: TGTGCCAGCAGCTTAGGTAGATCGACTAGCAATTTACTCAATGAGCAGTTCTTC.

This clone showed up just a few times. The J gene is TRBJ2-7, the V gene TRBV4-3; D unclear. Germline CDR1 and CDR2: LGHNA and YSLEER. Trimming removed 0 bases from V and 6 bases from J, with 12 bases in between. This CDR3 is 14 amino acids long. The CDR3 nucleotides read TGCGCCAGCAGCCAAGATGTCTTTGGCACCGAGCAGTACTTC. Translated: CASSQDVFGTEQYF.

The rearrangement links TRBV6-6 to TRBJ1-4, with TRBD1 identical over 7 bases. The junction had 9 bases not matched to a gene; V was cut back by 0 bases and J by 8 bases. The germline CDR1 and CDR2 sequences are MNHNY and SVGAGI (reference sequence). The CDR3 runs to 16 residues. Written as DNA, the CDR3 is TGTGCCAGCAGTTACTCGGTCGGCAGGGGGGGAGAAAAACTGTTTTTT. Protein sequence: CASSYSVGRGGEKLFF.

The rearrangement links TRBV13 to TRBJ2-5; perhaps TRBD2 as D (5 bases). The better agreement between TRBJ2-7 and the DNA end casts doubt on the J call. Looked up from germline, CDR1 is PRHDT and CDR2 is FYEKMQ (reference sequence). The CDR3 extends over 15 amino acids. DNA of the CDR3: TGTGCCAGCAGCCTAGAGGGCGAATACTCCTACGAGCAGTACTTC. This translates into CASSLEGEYSYEQYF.

This clone was recorded a few times. The chain employs TRBV7-9 and TRBJ1-1, with D possibly matching TRBD1 (6 bases). The CDR3 has 13 amino acids. Trimming stripped 6 bases from V and 1 base from J, with 9 bases between. Germline assignment: CDR1 SEHNR and CDR2 FQNEAQ (reference sequence). As DNA, the CDR3 is TGTGCCAGCAGTAGGACAGAGAACACTGAAGCTTTCTTT. Amino acid sequence: CASSRTENTEAFF.

The CDR3, as DNA: TGTGCCAGCAGCCCTAGCGGGGGGCCCGGCGAGCAGTACTTC. Translation: CASSPSGGPGEQYF. The chain joins TRBV9 to TRBJ2-7; 11 nucleotides match TRBD2. CDR1 is SGDLS, CDR2 YYNGEE, per germline. The V segment lost 4 bases and the J segment 6 bases; nucleotides outside the gene matches: 6. This CDR3 contains 14 residues.

The chain couples TRBV4-2 to TRBJ2-5; 12 nucleotides match TRBD2. V was clipped by 4 bases and J by 5 bases; unmatched bases: 5. CDR1 LGHNA and CDR2 YNFKEQ come from the germline V gene. The length of the CDR3 is 15 residues. CDR3 sequence reads: CASSPYLAGGETQYF. Written as DNA, the CDR3 is TGTGCCAGCAGCCCGTATCTAGCGGGAGGGGAGACCCAGTACTTC.

The rearrangement joins TRBV7-2 to TRBJ2-5; a weak D match, TRBD2 (5 bases). V was trimmed by 5 bases and J by 5 bases, leaving 18 bases between them. The germline gives CDR1 SGHTA, CDR2 FQGNSA. The CDR3 sequence is 15 residues long. CDR3 in DNA: TGTGCCAGCAGCAACCCGACACCCTCGGGGGAGACCCAGTACTTC. This sequence encodes CASSNPTPSGETQYF. Variable domain in full (rest from reference TRBV7-2 and TRBJ2-5): GAGVSQSPSNKVTEKGKDVELRCDPISGHTALYWYRQSLGQGLEFLIYFQGNSAPDKSGLPSDRFSAERTGGSVSTLTIQRTQQEDSAVYLCASSNPTPSGETQYFGPGTRLLVL.

The chain recombines TRBV19 with TRBJ2-3; the D call may be TRBD1 or TRBD2 (5 bases each). The V gene's germline CDR1 is LNHDA and CDR2 SQIVND (reference sequence). Between the trimmed V and J ends, which lost 1 base and 6 bases, there was a span of 17 bases. The CDR3 consists of 16 residues. The CDR3 nucleotides read TGTGCCAGTAGTATAGGTAATCGGGACCCCTGGGATACGCAGTATTTT. Protein: CASSIGNRDPWDTQYF.

The chain recombines TRBV7-9 with TRBJ2-7; no clear D gene. Trimming pared 4 bases from V and 7 bases from J, leaving 11 bases between. The CDR3 sequence is 12 residues long. CDR1 and CDR2 (germline): SEHNR, FQNEAQ (reference sequence). The CDR3 loop reads CASSSSQVEQYF. CDR3 bases: TGTGCCAGCAGCTCCAGTCAGGTAGAGCAGTACTTC.

V is TRBV5-1 and J is TRBJ1-4; no clear D. V was trimmed by 0 bases and J by 0 bases, leaving 6 bases between them. The germline V gene encodes CDR1 SGHRS and CDR2 YFSETQ. The CDR3 sequence is 15 residues long. The DNA of the CDR3 is TGCGCCAGCAGCTTGGCTGCTACAACTAATGAAAAACTGTTTTTT. This translates into CASSLAATTNEKLFF.

The chain recombines TRBV23-1 with TRBJ2-3; weak D call: TRBD2 (6 bases). TRBV23-1 is an open reading frame, and its role is uncertain. The CDR3 runs to 16 residues. V was clipped by 3 bases and J by 2 bases, with 15 bases between them. This CDR3 is CASSQEGSPHTDTQYF. The CDR3 bases are TGCGCCAGCAGTCAGGAGGGGTCCCCCCACACAGATACGCAGTATTTT.

The genes are TRBV27 and TRBJ1-1; D is undetermined. Between the trimmed V and J ends, which lost 6 bases and 3 bases, there was a span of 11 bases. CDR3 length: 13 amino acids. Germline CDR1 MNHEY, CDR2 SMNVEV (reference sequence). The CDR3 is CASSPDLYTEAFF. Written as DNA, the CDR3 is TGTGCCAGCAGCCCGGACTTATACACTGAAGCTTTCTTT.